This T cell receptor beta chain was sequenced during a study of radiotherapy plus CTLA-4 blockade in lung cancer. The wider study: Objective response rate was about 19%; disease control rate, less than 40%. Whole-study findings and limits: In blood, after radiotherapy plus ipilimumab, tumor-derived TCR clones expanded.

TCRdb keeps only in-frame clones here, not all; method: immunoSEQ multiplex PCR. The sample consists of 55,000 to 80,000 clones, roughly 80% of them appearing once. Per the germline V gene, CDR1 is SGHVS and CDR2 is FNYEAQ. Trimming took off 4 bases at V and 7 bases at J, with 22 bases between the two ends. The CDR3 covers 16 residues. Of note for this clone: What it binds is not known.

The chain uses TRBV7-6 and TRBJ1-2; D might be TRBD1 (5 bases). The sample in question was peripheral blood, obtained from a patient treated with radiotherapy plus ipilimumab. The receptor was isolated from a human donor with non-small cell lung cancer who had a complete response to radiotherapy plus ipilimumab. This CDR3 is CASSSPFMRGAGGYTF. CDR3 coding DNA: TGTGCCAGCAGCTCACCGTTCATGAGGGGCGCGGGTGGCTACACCTTC.